The present entry profiles one T cell receptor (beta chain) with its context. Its antigen is currently unknown. There are 13 residues in the CDR3. Germline V gene lookup returns CDR1 SQVTM and CDR2 ANQGSEA. V trimming: 1 base; J trimming: 8 bases; junction bases outside the gene matches: 7. The method was immunoSEQ multiplex PCR; TCRdb's version includes in-frame clones alone and lacks a portion of them. The sample shows tens of thousands of clones, approximately 80% of them seen only once. This specimen belongs to a study of cytomegalovirus exposure and HLA in healthy donors. Looking at the study overall: The same platform as the approximately 670 first-cohort repertoires was used for the 90 to 150 validation repertoires, a later analysis reported. Findings and limits, study-wide: In vitro data verified a few CMV-associated chains as specific for CMV antigens. Cytomegalovirus association was listed for approximately 160 TCR beta chains. TCR clusters originating in the first cohort tended to co-occur in the roughly 120 validation repertoires, according to a later analysis.

V usage is TRBV29-1 and J usage is TRBJ1-1, with TRBD1 identical over 7 bases. Sequencing was performed on PBMCs. The clonotype comes from a young man in good health and CMV-seronegative. In DNA, the CDR3 is TGCAGCGTTGAAGTGGGGGACAGATACGAAGCTTTCTTT. This encodes CSVEVGDRYEAFF.